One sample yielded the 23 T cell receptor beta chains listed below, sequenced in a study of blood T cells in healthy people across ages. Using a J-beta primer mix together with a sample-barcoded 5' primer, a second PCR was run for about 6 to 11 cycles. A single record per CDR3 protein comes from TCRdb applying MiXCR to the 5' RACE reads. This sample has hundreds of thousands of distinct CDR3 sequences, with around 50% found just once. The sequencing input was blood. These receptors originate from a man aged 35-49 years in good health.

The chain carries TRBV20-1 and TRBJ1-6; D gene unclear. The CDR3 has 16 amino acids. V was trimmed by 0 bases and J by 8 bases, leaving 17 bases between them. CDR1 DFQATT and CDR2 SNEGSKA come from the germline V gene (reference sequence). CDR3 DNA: TGCAGTGCTAGAGATCCCCGCAGCCCGGAGGATTCACCCCTCCACTTT. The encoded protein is CSARDPRSPEDSPLHF.

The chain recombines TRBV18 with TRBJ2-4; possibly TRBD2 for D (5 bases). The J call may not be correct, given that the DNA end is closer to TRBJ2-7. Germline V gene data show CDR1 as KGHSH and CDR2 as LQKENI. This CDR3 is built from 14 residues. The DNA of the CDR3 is TGTGCCAGCTCACCAAGAAGCAGAGGGTACGAGCAGTACTTC. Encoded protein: CASSPRSRGYEQYF.

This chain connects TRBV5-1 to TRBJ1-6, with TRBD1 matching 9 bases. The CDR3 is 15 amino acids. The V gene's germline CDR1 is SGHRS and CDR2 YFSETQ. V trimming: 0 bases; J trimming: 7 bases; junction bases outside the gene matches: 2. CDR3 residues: CASSLDGQGNSPLHF. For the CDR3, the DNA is TGCGCCAGCAGCTTGGACGGACAGGGGAATTCACCCCTCCACTTT. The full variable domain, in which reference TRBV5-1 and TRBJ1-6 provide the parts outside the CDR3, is KAGVTQTPRYLIKTRGQQVTLSCSPISGHRSVSWYQQTPGQGLQFLFEYFSETQRNKGNFPGRFSGRQFSNSRSEMNVSTLELGDSALYLCASSLDGQGNSPLHFGNGTRLTVT.

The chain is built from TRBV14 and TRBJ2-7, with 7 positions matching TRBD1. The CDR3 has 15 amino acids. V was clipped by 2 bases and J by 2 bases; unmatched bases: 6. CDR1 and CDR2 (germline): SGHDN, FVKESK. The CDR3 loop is CASSQSTQGAYEQYF. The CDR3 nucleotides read TGTGCCAGCAGCCAAAGTACTCAGGGGGCCTACGAGCAGTACTTC.

The CDR3: CATSGQGFTDTQYF. CDR3 in DNA: TGTGCCACCTCCGGACAGGGCTTCACAGATACGCAGTATTTT. V and J are TRBV24-1 and TRBJ2-3; 8 nucleotides align to TRBD1. J gave up 2 bases and V 9 bases, and 6 bases lay outside the gene matches. CDR1 is KGHDR and CDR2 is SFDVKD in the germline V gene. The CDR3 is 14 amino acids.

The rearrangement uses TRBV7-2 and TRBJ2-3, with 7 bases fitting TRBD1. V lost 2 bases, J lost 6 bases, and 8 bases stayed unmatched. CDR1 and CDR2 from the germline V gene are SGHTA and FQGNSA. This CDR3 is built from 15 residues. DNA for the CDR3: TGTGCCAGCAGCTTAATAGGGGGCCCACGCGATACGCAGTATTTT. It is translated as CASSLIGGPRDTQYF. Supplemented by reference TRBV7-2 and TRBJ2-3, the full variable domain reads GAGVSQSPSNKVTEKGKDVELRCDPISGHTALYWYRQSLGQGLEFLIYFQGNSAPDKSGLPSDRFSAERTGGSVSTLTIQRTQQEDSAVYLCASSLIGGPRDTQYFGPGTRLTVL.

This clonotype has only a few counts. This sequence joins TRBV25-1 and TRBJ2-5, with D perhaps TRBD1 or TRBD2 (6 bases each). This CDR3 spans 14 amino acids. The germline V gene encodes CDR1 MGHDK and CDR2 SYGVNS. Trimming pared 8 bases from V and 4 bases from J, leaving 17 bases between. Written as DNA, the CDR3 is TGTGCCAGCTCACGTAATGAGGGGGGAGAGACCCAGTACTTC. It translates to CASSRNEGGETQYF.

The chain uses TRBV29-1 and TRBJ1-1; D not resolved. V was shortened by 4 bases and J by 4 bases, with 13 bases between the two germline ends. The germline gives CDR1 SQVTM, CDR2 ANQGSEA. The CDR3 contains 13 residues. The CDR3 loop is CSVGLVVGTEAFF. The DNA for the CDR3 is TGCAGCGTTGGGCTGGTGGTGGGCACTGAAGCTTTCTTT.

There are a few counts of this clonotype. The CDR3 loop reads CASRHTLPGSYEQYF. In nucleotides, the CDR3 is TGTGCCAGCAGGCACACATTACCTGGCTCCTACGAGCAGTACTTC. V and J are TRBV6-2 or TRBV6-3 and TRBJ2-7; D is unresolved. The CDR3 has 15 amino acids. Per germline, CDR1 MNHEY and CDR2 SVGEGT. Trimming removed 6 bases at V and 0 bases at J, with 15 bases between.

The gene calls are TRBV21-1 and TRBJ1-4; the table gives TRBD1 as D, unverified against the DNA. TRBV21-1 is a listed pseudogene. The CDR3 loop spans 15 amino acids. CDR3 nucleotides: TGTGCCAGCAGCAGACTAACAGGGAAGAGATGGAAACTGTTTTTT. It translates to CASSRLTGKRWKLFF.

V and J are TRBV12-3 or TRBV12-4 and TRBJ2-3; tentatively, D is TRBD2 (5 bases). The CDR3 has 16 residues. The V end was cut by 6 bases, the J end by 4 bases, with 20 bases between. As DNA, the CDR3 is TGTGCCAGCAGGAAAAGACTAAGCCGAAGCGCAGATACGCAGTATTTT. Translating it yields CASRKRLSRSADTQYF.

The CDR3 sequence: CASQKSGSDTQYF. CDR3 coding DNA: TGTGCCAGCCAAAAGTCTGGGTCAGATACGCAGTATTTT. V usage is TRBV28 and J usage is TRBJ2-3; D is unclear. Germline CDR1 MDHEN, CDR2 SYDVKM. The CDR3 sequence is 13 residues long. V was cut by 8 bases and J by 4 bases, with 13 bases left in between.

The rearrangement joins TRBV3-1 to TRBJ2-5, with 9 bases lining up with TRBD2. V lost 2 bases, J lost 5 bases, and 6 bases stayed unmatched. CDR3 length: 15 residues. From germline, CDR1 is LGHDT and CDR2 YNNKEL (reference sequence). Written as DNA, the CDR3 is TGTGCCAGCAGCCAACTAGCGGGGAGCCGGGAGACCCAGTACTTC. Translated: CASSQLAGSRETQYF.

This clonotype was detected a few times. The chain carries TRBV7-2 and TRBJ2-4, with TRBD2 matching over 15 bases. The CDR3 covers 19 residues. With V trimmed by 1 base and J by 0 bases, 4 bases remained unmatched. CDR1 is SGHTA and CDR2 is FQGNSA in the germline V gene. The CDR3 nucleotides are TGTGCCAGCAGCTTAGGGCGGACTAGCGGGAGGGTAGCCAAAAACATTCAGTACTTC. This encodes CASSLGRTSGRVAKNIQYF.

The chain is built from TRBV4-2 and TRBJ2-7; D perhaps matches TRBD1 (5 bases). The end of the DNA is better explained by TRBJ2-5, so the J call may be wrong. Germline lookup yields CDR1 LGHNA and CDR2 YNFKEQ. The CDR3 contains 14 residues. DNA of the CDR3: TGTGCCAGCAGCCAACCCAGGGAAAGGGGGACCCAGTACTTC. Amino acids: CASSQPRERGTQYF.

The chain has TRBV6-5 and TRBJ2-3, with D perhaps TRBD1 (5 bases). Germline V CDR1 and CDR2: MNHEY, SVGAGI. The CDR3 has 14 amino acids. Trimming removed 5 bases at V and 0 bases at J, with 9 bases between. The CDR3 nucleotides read TGTGCCAGCAGTGGACAATTTAGCACAGATACGCAGTATTTT. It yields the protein CASSGQFSTDTQYF.

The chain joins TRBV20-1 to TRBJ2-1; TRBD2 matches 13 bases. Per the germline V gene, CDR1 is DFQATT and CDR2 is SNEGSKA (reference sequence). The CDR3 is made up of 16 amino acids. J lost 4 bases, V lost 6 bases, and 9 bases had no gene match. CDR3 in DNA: TGCAGTGCGGAAACTAGCGGGAGGGCGGGATACAATGAGCAGTTCTTC. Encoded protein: CSAETSGRAGYNEQFF.

CDR3 DNA sequence: TGTGCCATCAGAGGACTGGACACTGAGCAGTTCTTC. This sequence encodes CAIRGLDTEQFF. J is TRBJ2-1 and V is TRBV10-3; D is perhaps TRBD1 or TRBD2 (5 bases each). From germline, CDR1 is ENHRY and CDR2 SYGVKD. This CDR3 spans 12 amino acids. V lost 6 bases, J lost 9 bases, and 12 bases lay in between.

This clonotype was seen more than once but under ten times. In nucleotides, the CDR3 is TGTGCCAGCAGTGCCCCTGTTTGGCGGGAGAACATTCAGTACTTC. Translated, it gives CASSAPVWRENIQYF. The chain carries TRBV2 and TRBJ2-4, with TRBD2 matching 7 bases. V trimming: 4 bases; J trimming: 7 bases; junction bases outside the gene matches: 10. CDR1 is SNHLY, CDR2 FYNNEI, per germline. This CDR3 has 15 amino acids.

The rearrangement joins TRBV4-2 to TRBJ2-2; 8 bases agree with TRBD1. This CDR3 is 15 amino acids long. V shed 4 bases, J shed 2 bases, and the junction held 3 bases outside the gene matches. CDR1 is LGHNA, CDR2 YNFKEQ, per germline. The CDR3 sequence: CASSRGQGNTGELFF. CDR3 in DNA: TGTGCCAGCAGCCGAGGACAGGGCAACACCGGGGAGCTGTTTTTT.

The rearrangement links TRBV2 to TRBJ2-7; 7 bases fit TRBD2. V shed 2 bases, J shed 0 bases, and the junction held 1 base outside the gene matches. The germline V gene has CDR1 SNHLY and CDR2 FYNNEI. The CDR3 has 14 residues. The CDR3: CASSEPGGSYEQYF. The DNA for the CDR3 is TGTGCCAGCAGTGAACCGGGAGGCTCCTACGAGCAGTACTTC.

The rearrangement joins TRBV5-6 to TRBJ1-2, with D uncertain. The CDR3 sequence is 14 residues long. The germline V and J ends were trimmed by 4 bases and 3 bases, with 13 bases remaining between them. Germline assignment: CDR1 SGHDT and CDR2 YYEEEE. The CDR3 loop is CASSPRSDYYGYTF. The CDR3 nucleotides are TGTGCCAGCAGCCCGAGGAGCGATTACTATGGCTACACCTTC.

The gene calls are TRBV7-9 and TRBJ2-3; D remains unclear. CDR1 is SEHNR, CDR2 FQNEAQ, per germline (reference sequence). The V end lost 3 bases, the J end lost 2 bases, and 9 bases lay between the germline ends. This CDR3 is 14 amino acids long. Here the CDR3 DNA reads TGTGCCAGCAGCTTTGACATTACCACAGATACGCAGTATTTT. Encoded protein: CASSFDITTDTQYF.